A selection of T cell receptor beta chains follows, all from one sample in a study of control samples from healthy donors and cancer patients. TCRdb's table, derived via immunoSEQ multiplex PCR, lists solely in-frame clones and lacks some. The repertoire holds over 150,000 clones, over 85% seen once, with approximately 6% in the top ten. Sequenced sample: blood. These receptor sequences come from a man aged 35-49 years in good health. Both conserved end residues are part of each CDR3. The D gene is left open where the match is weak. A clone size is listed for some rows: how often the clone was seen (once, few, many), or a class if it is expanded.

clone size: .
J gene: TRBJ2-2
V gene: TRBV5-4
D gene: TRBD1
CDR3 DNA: TGTGCCAGCAGCCTCGGACAGGGGGGGGCCGGGGAGCTGTTTTTT
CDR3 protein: CASSLGQGGAGELFF

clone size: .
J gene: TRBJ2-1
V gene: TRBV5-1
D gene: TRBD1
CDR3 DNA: TGCGCCAGCAGCCCCACCCAGGGCAGGGGGAACAATGAGCAGTTCTTC
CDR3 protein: CASSPTQGRGNNEQFF

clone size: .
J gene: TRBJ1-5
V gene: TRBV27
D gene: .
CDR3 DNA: TGTGCCAGCAGTCCCCGACAGAGCCATCAGCCCCAGCATTTT
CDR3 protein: CASSPRQSHQPQHF

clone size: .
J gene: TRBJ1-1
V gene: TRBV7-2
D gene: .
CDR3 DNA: TGTGCCAGCAGCCCGAGACTGGAGACGAACACTGAAGCTTTCTTT
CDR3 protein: CASSPRLETNTEAFF

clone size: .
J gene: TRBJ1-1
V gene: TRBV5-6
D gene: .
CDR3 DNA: TGTGCCAGCAGCTTGCTCGGGGAACCCAACACTGAAGCTTTCTTT
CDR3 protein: CASSLLGEPNTEAFF

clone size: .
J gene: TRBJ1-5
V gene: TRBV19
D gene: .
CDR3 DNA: TGTGCCAGTAGTAGGTGGGACGGGACTTCCAATCAGCCCCAGCATTTT
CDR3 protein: CASSRWDGTSNQPQHF

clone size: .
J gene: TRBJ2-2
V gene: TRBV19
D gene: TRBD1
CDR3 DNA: TGTGCCAGTAGTATGGAAAAGGGGGGGACAGGGCTCACCGGGGAGCTGTTTTTT
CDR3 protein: CASSMEKGGTGLTGELFF

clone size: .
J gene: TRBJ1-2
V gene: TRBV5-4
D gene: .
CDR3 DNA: TGTGCCAGCAGCTTGCCGGCGAGGCGCCCTGTCTACACCTTC
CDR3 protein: CASSLPARRPVYTF

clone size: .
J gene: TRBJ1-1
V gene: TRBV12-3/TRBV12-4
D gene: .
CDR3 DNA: TGTGCCAGCAGTCGCGGGAGGAACACTGAAGCTTTCTTT
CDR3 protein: CASSRGRNTEAFF

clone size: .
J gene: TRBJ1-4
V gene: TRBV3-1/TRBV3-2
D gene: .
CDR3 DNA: TGTGCCAGCAGCCCAAGTGGGGGCGGCCAATCTAATGAAAAACTGTTTTTT
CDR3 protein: CASSPSGGGQSNEKLFF

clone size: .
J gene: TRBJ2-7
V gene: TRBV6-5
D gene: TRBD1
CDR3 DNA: TGTGCCAGCAGTTTCAAACAGGGGGCCCACGAGCAGTACTTC
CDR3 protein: CASSFKQGAHEQYF

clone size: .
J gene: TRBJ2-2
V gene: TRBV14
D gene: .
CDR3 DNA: TGTGCCAGCAGCCGCTCCGGGGGCGACACCGGGGAGCTGTTTTTT
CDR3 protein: CASSRSGGDTGELFF

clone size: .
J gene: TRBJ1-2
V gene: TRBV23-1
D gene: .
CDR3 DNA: TGCGCCAGCAGTCAATCAGGGGGGCCCAACTATGGCTACACCTTC
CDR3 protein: CASSQSGGPNYGYTF

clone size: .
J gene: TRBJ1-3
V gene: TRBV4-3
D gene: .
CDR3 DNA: TGCGCCAGCAGCCAGGGGACCGCCGGGAACACCATATATTTT
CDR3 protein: CASSQGTAGNTIYF

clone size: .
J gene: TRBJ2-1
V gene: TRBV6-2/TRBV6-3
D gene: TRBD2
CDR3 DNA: TGTGCCAGCAGTTACGATCGGCTAGCGGGGGGGCTGCTGTATGACGAGCAGTTCTTC
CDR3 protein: CASSYDRLAGGLLYDEQFF

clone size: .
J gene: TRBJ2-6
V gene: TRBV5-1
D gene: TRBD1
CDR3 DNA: TGCGCCAGGCGGGACAGGGGTTACTCTGGGGCCAACGTCCTGACTTTC
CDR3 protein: CARRDRGYSGANVLTF

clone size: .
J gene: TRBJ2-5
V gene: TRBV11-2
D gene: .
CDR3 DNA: TGTGCCAGCAGCTCTAGAGGGACCCTCCAAGAGACCCAGTACTTC
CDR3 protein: CASSSRGTLQETQYF

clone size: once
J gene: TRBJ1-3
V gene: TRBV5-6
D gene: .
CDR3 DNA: TGTGCCAGCAGCTTGGACGTCCCTGGAAACACCATATATTTT
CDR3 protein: CASSLDVPGNTIYF

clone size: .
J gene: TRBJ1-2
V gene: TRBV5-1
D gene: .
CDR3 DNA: TGCGCCAGCAGCTTCGGAGCCGGGCCCTCCTATGGCTACACCTTC
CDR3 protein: CASSFGAGPSYGYTF

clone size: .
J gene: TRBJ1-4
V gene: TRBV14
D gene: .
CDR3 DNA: TGTGCCAGCAGCCAAGGATGGGGGGCAAGGGAAAAACTGTTTTTT
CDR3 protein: CASSQGWGAREKLFF

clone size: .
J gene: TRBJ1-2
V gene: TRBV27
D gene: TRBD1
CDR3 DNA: TGTGCCAGCAGTTTATGGGCGGGACAGGGGGCTAGCTACACCTTC
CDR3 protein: CASSLWAGQGASYTF

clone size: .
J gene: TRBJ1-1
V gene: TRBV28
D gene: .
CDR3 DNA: TGTGCCAGCAGTTTAGAGAGGGAAGCTTTCTTT
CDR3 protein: CASSLEREAFF

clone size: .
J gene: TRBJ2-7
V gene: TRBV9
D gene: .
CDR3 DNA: TGTGCCAGCAGCGTATCGGGGAACTCCTACGAGCAGTACTTC
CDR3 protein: CASSVSGNSYEQYF

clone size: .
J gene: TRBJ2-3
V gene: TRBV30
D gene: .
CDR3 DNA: TGTGCCTGGAGTGTGAAGAGGGGGGGCCGCGCAGATACGCAGTATTTT
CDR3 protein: CAWSVKRGGRADTQYF

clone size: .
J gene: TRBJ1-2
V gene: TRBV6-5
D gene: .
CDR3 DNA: TGTGCCAGCAGTTACGGGAGGCAGGGAGGCTATGGCTACACCTTC
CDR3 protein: CASSYGRQGGYGYTF

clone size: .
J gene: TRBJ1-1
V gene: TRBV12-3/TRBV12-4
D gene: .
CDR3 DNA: TGTGCCAGCAGTCCTCCCAGGGAGGAGGCTTTCTTT
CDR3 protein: CASSPPREEAFF

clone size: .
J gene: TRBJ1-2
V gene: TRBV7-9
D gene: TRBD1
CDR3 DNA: TGTGCCAGCAGCCCCACAGGACAGGGGATCTATGGCTACACCTTC
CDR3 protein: CASSPTGQGIYGYTF

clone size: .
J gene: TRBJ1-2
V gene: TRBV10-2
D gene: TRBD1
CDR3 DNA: TGCGCCAGCAGTGTCGGGACAGTTCGGAACTACACCTTC
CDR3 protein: CASSVGTVRNYTF

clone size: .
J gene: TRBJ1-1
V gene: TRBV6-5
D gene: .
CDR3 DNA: TGTGCCAGCAGTTCAACACAGGGGAACACTGAAGCTTTCTTT
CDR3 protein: CASSSTQGNTEAFF

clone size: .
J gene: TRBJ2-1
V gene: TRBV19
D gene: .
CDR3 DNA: TGTGCCAGTAGTATAGGACACAATGAGCAGTTCTTC
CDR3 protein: CASSIGHNEQFF

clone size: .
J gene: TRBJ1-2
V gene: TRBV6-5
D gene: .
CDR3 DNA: TGTGCCAGCACTACCCCCCCTTACGGCTACACCTTC
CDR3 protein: CASTTPPYGYTF

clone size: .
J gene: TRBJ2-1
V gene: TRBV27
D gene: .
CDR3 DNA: TGTGCCAGCAGTTTAAGGGTAGGGTCCTACAATGAGCAGTTCTTC
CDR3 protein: CASSLRVGSYNEQFF

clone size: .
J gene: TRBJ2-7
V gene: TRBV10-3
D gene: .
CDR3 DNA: TGTGCCATCAGTGAGTCTACAGGTGGGTCGGACGAGCAGTACTTC
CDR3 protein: CAISESTGGSDEQYF

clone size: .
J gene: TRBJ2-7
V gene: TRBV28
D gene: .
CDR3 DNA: TGTGCCAGCAGTACCCGCGTCGGCACCTACGAGCAGTACTTC
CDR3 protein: CASSTRVGTYEQYF

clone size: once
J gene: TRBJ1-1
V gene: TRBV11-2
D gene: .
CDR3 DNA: TGTGCCAGCAGCTTCGCCGGGACTCAAGCTTTCTTT
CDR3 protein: CASSFAGTQAFF

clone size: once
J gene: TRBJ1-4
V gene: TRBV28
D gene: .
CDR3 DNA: TGTGCCAGCAGGTCTAGGAGAACAGGTCCTAATGAAAAACTGTTTTTT
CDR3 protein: CASRSRRTGPNEKLFF

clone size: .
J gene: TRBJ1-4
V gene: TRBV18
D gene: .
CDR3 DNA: TGTGCCAGCTCACGAACGAGGGGTTCTAATGAAAAACTGTTTTTT
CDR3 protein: CASSRTRGSNEKLFF

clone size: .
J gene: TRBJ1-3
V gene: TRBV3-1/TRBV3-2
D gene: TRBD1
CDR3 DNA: TGTGCCAGCAGCCAAGACCCTCCAGGGGGGGGAAACACCATATATTTT
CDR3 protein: CASSQDPPGGGNTIYF

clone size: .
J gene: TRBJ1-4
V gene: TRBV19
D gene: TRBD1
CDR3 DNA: TGTGCCAGTAGCCCTACCCGACAGGGGGATGAAAAACTGTTTTTT
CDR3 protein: CASSPTRQGDEKLFF

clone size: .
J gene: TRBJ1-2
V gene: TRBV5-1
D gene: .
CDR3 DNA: TGCGCCAGCGGATATCAGGATTATGGCTACACCTTC
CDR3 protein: CASGYQDYGYTF

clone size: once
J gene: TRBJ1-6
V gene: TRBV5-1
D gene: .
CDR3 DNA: TGCGCCAGCAGCTTGGGATCGGGTGGGGGAAATTCACCCCTCCACTTT
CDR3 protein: CASSLGSGGGNSPLHF

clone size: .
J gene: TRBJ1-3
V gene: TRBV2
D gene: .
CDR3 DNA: TGTGCCAGCAGTGGACAGAGCTCTGGAAACACCATATATTTT
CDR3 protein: CASSGQSSGNTIYF

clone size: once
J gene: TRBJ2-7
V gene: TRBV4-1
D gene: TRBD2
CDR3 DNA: TGCGCCAGCAGCCACGGGACGGGGGGCTCCTACGAGCAGTACTTC
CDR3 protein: CASSHGTGGSYEQYF

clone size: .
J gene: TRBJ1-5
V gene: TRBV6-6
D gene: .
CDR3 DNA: TGTGCCAGCACCGGTCTAACTAGCAATCAGCCCCAGCATTTT
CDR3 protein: CASTGLTSNQPQHF

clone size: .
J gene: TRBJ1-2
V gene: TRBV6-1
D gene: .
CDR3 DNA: TGTGCCAGCAGTGAAAACACGAACTATGGCTACACCTTC
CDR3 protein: CASSENTNYGYTF

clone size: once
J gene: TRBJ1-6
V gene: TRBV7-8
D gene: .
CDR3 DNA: TGTGCCAGCAGCTTACCCAGGGGAGGGAATTCACCCCTCCACTTT
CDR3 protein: CASSLPRGGNSPLHF

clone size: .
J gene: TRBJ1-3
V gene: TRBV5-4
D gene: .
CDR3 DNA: TGTGCCAGCCGGGGGGCTGGAAACACCATATATTTT
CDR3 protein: CASRGAGNTIYF

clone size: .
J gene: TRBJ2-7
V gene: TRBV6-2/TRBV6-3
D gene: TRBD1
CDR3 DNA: TGTGCCAGCAGTTCCGGGACAGGGGGCTCCTACGAGCAGTACTTC
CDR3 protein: CASSSGTGGSYEQYF